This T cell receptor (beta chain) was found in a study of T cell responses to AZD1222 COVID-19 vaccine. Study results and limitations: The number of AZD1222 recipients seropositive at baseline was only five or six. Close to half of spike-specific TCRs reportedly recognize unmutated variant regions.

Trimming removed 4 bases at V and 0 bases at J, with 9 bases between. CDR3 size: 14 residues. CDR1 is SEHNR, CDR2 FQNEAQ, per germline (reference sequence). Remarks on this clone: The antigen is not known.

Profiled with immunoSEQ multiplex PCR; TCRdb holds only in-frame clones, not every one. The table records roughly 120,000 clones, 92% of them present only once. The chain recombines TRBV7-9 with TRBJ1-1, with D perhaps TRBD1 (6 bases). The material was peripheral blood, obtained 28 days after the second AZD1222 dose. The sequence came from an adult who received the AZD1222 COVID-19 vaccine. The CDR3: CASSYDRLNTEAFF. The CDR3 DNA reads TGTGCCAGCAGCTACGACAGGTTGAACACTGAAGCTTTCTTT.